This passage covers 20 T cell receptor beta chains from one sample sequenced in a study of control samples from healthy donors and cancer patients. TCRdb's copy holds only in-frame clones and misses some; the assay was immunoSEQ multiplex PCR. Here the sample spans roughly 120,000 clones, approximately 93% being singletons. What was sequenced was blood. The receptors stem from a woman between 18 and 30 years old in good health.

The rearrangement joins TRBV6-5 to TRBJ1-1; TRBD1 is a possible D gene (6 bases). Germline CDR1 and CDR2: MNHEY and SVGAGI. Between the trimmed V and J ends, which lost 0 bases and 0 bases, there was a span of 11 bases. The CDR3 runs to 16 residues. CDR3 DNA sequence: TGTGCCAGCAGTTACTCCCGACAGGCCCTGAACACTGAAGCTTTCTTT. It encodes CASSYSRQALNTEAFF.

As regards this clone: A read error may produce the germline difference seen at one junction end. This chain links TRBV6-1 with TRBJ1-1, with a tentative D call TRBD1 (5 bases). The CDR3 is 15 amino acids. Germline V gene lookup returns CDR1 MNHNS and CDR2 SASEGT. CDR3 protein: CASREGAKRQWRAFF. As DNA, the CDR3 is TGTGCCAGCAGGGAAGGGGCGAAACGGCAATGGCGGGCTTTCTTT.

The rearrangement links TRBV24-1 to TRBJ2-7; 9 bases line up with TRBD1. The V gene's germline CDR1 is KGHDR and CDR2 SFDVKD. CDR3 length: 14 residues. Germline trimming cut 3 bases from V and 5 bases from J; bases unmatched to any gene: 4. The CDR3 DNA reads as TGTGCCACCAGTGATGGGACAGGGATGGACGAGCAGTACTTC. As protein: CATSDGTGMDEQYF.

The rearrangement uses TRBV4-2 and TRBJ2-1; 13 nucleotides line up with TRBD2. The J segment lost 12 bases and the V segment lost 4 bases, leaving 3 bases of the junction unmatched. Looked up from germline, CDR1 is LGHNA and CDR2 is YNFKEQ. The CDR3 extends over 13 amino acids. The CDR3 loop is CASSPLAGGVQFF. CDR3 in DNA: TGTGCCAGCAGCCCACTAGCGGGAGGGGTGCAGTTCTTC.

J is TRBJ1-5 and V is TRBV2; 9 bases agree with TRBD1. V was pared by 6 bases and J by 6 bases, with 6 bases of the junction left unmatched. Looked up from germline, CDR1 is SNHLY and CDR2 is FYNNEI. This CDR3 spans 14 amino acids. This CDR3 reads CASRGTGNSQPQHF. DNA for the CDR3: TGTGCCAGCAGGGGGACAGGGAATTCTCAGCCCCAGCATTTT.

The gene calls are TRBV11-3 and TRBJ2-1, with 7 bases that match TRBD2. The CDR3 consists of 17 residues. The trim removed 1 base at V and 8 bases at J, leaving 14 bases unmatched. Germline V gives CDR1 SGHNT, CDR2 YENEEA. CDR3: CASSLGGLGGGSDEQFF. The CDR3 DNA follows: TGTGCCAGCAGCTTAGGAGGTCTCGGGGGAGGGTCTGATGAGCAGTTCTTC.

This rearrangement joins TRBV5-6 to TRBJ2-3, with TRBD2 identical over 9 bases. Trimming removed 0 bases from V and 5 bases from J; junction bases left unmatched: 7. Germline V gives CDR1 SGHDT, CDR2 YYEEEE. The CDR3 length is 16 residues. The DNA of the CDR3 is TGTGCCAGCAGCTTGGGTCCGACTAGCGGTCAAGATACGCAGTATTTT. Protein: CASSLGPTSGQDTQYF.

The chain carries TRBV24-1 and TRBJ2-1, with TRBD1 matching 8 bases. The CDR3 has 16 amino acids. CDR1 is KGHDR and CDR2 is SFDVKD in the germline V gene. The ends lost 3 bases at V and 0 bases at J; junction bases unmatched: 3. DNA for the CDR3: TGTGCCACCAGTGATGTCCAGGGGGCCTCCTACAATGAGCAGTTCTTC. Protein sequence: CATSDVQGASYNEQFF.

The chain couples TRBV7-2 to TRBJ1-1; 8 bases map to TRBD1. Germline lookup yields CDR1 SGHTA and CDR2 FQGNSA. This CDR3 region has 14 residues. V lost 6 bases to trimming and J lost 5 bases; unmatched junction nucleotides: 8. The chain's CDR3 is CASSIGTGQTEAFF. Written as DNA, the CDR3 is TGTGCCAGCAGTATCGGGACAGGACAAACTGAAGCTTTCTTT.

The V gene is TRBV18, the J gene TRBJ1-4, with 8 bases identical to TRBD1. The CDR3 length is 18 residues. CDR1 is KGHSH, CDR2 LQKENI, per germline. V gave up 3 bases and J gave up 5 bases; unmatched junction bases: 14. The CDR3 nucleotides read TGTGCCAGCTCACCCCTGTCCAACAGGGGGGTATCGAATGAAAAACTGTTTTTT. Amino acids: CASSPLSNRGVSNEKLFF.

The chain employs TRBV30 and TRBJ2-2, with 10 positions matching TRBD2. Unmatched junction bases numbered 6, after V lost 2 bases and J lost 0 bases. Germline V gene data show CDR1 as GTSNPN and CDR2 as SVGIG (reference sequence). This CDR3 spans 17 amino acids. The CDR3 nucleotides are TGTGCCTGGAGTAGGGCTAGCGGGGGACCGAACACCGGGGAGCTGTTTTTT. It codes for CAWSRASGGPNTGELFF.

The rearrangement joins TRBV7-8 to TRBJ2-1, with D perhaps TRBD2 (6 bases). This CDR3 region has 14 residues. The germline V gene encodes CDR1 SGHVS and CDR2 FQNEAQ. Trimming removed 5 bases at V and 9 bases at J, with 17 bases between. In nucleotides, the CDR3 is TGTGCCAGCAGCCCGCTCCCGGGGGTGCGTGAGCAGTTCTTC. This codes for CASSPLPGVREQFF.

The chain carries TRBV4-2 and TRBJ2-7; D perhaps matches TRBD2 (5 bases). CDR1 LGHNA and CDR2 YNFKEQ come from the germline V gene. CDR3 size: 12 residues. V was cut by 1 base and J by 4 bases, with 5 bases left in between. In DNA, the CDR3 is TGTGCCAGCAGCCAAGGAGGGTACGAGCAGTACTTC. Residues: CASSQGGYEQYF.

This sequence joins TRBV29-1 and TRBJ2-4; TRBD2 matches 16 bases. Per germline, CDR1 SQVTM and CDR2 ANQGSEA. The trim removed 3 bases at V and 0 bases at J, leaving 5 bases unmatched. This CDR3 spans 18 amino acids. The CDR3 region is CSVEGLAGGYLAKNIQYF. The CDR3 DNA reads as TGCAGCGTTGAGGGACTAGCGGGAGGGTACTTAGCCAAAAACATTCAGTACTTC. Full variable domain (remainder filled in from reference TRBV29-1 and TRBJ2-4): SAVISQKPSRDICQRGTSLTIQCQVDSQVTMMFWYRQQPGQSLTLIATANQGSEATYESGFVIDKFPISRPNLTFSTLTVSNMSPEDSSIYLCSVEGLAGGYLAKNIQYFGAGTRLSVL.

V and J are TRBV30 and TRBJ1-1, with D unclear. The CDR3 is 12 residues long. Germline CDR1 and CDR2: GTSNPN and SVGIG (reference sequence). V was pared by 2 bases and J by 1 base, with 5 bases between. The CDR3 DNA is TGTGCCTGGAGTACAGAGAACACTGAAGCTTTCTTT. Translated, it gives CAWSTENTEAFF.

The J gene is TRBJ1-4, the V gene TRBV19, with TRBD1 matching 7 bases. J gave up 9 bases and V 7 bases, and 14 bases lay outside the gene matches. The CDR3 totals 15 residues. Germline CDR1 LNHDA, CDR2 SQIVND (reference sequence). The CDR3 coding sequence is TGTGCCAGTAACCTAGCCCGAGGGGACAGTCAAAAACTGTTTTTT. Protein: CASNLARGDSQKLFF.

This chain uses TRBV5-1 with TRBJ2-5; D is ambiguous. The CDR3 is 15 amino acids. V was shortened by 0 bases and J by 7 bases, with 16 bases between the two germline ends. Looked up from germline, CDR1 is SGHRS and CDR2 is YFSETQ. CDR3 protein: CASSLEVGSVRTQYF. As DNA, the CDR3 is TGCGCCAGCAGCTTGGAAGTGGGGTCCGTACGGACCCAGTACTTC.

The CDR3 DNA reads TGTGCCAGCAGTTTTGGCCGGAACACTGAAGCTTTCTTT. Encoded protein: CASSFGRNTEAFF. The genes are TRBV28 and TRBJ1-1; D is unclear. Trimming removed 3 bases from V and 1 base from J, with 6 bases in between. The CDR3 is 13 amino acids. The germline V gene has CDR1 MDHEN and CDR2 SYDVKM.

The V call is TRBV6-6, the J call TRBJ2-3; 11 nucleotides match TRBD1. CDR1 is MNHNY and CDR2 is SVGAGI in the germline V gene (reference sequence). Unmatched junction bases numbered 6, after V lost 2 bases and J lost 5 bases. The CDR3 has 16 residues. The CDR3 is CASSYGTGGIKDTQYF. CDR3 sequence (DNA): TGTGCCAGCAGTTACGGGACAGGGGGAATCAAAGATACGCAGTATTTT.

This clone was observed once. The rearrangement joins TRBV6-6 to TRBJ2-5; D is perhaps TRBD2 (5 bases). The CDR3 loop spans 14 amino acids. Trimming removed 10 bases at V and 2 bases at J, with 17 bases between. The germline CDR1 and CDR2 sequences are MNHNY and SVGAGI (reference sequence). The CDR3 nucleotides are TGTGCCATCTCCGAAGGCCCGGGACAAGAGACCCAGTACTTC. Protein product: CAISEGPGQETQYF.